The rows below give T cell receptor beta chains drawn from one sample of a study of blood T cell repertoires in COVID-19. This table comes from immunoSEQ multiplex PCR, and its TCRdb copy is limited to in-frame clones, with some not included. This sample has roughly 250,000 clones, with roughly 90% found just once. Material: PBMCs or T cells enriched from blood (not recorded which). The receptors shown here come from a man aged 35 to 55 who had recovered from COVID-19. Each CDR3 is given with its conserved first and last residue. Fields, in order: D gene, J gene, clone size, V gene, CDR3 DNA, CDR3 protein. A D gene is named only where the DNA matches it firmly. The size entry is marked missing in some rows and otherwise reads once, few, many or a size class.

D: TRBD1
J: TRBJ1-6
size: .
V: TRBV28
DNA: TGTGCCAGCAGTTTATGGGGGACAGGGTCAAATTCACCCCTCCACTTT
CDR3: CASSLWGTGSNSPLHF

D: TRBD1
J: TRBJ2-1
size: .
V: TRBV11-2
DNA: TGTGCCAGCCGGAGGCAGGGGCACAGGGGCCCTACCTACAATGAGCAGTTCTTC
CDR3: CASRRQGHRGPTYNEQFF

D: .
J: TRBJ1-1
size: once
V: TRBV3-1/TRBV3-2
DNA: TGTGCCAGCAGCCAAGGTGTAGGGGCGAACACTGAAGCTTTCTTT
CDR3: CASSQGVGANTEAFF

D: TRBD2
J: TRBJ2-1
size: once
V: TRBV20-1
DNA: TGCAGTGTCCCTAGCGGCAATGAGCAGTTCTTC
CDR3: CSVPSGNEQFF

D: TRBD1
J: TRBJ1-4
size: many
V: TRBV15
DNA: TGTGCCACCAGCAGAAAACTTGGGACAGCTAATGAAAAACTGTTTTTT
CDR3: CATSRKLGTANEKLFF

D: TRBD1
J: TRBJ1-6
size: .
V: TRBV30
DNA: TGTGCCTTCTCAACCGGGACAGGGGTGGCAAATTCACCCCTCCACTTT
CDR3: CAFSTGTGVANSPLHF

D: TRBD1
J: TRBJ2-1
size: once
V: TRBV19
DNA: TGTGCCAGTAGCCCCCGGATCCTAGACAGGGGTTTAAAGAATGAGCAGTTCTTC
CDR3: CASSPRILDRGLKNEQFF

D: .
J: TRBJ1-5
size: .
V: TRBV5-6
DNA: TGTGCCAGCAGCTTGCGGGGGGCGGATCAGCCCCAGCATTTT
CDR3: CASSLRGADQPQHF

D: .
J: TRBJ1-5
size: .
V: TRBV19
DNA: TGTGCCAGTAGTATAGCAAGGGGCGGCAATCAGCCCCAGCATTTT
CDR3: CASSIARGGNQPQHF

D: TRBD1
J: TRBJ1-1
size: .
V: TRBV7-9
DNA: TGTGCCAGCAGCCGATCCCCCCACAGGGGGCGGGGTGAAGCTTTCTTT
CDR3: CASSRSPHRGRGEAFF

D: .
J: TRBJ1-3
size: .
V: TRBV5-8
DNA: TGTGCCAGCAACGGGGGGACGTTTACTGGAAACACCATATATTTT
CDR3: CASNGGTFTGNTIYF

D: TRBD1
J: TRBJ1-4
size: .
V: TRBV15
DNA: TGTGCCACCAGCAGATGGAGGACAGGCGAAGGAGAAAAACTGTTTTTT
CDR3: CATSRWRTGEGEKLFF

D: TRBD1
J: TRBJ2-7
size: .
V: TRBV6-2/TRBV6-3
DNA: TGTGCCAGCAGTCACGGACAGGGTACATACGAGCAGTACTTC
CDR3: CASSHGQGTYEQYF

D: TRBD1
J: TRBJ2-7
size: .
V: TRBV7-9
DNA: TGTGCCAGCAGTCCTTACTTACGGGACAGGGGAGCTTACGAGCAGTACTTC
CDR3: CASSPYLRDRGAYEQYF

D: .
J: TRBJ1-5
size: .
V: TRBV2
DNA: TGTGCCAGCTTCTACAGGCTGAATCAGCCCCAGCATTTT
CDR3: CASFYRLNQPQHF

D: .
J: TRBJ2-7
size: .
V: TRBV4-3
DNA: TGCGCCAGCAGCCAGTTTCGGGGGAGTTTTTCCTACGAGCAGTACTTC
CDR3: CASSQFRGSFSYEQYF